These 30 T cell receptor beta chains were sequenced from one sample in a study of CD4 T cells in relation to SARS-CoV-2 and coronaviruses. What these receptors recognize is not known. The data were produced by immunoSEQ multiplex PCR, yet TCRdb's version contains in-frame clones alone and is incomplete. The table records about 23,000 clones, around 76% of them present only once. Unexposed donor CD4+ T cells date from about 2011-2018, before the COVID-19 pandemic. The cells were cultured for approximately ten days before CD4+ T cells were isolated. The sample consisted of CD4+ T cells from PBMCs, cultured in vitro. The receptors were sampled from a human donor in good health.

The V gene is TRBV7-2, the J gene TRBJ2-7; D could derive from TRBD1 or TRBD2 (5 bases each). Germline values: CDR1 SGHTA, CDR2 FQGNSA. The CDR3 consists of 14 residues. Trimming stripped 4 bases from V and 1 base from J, with 11 bases between. CDR3 in amino acids: CASSSSGGSYEQYF. Here the CDR3 DNA reads TGTGCCAGCAGCTCGTCTGGGGGTTCCTACGAGCAGTACTTC.

This clone came up a few times. CDR3 DNA: TGTGCCAGCAGCTTGAACACAGGGGTCATGGGCACTGAAGCTTTCTTT. This encodes CASSLNTGVMGTEAFF. This rearrangement joins TRBV5-8 to TRBJ1-1; 7 nucleotides line up with TRBD1. The V gene end was trimmed by 1 base and the J gene end by 4 bases; junction bases not matched to a gene: 10. CDR1 is SGHTS, CDR2 YDEGEE, per germline. The CDR3 contains 16 residues.

In its sample, this clone was seen a few times. The chain recombines TRBV5-1 with TRBJ2-7; D is unclear. The CDR3 is 11 amino acids. V lost 0 bases and J 6 bases, leaving 4 bases between the germline ends. Germline values: CDR1 SGHRS, CDR2 YFSETQ. As DNA, the CDR3 is TGCGCCAGCAGCTTGGGGGGCGAGCAGTACTTC. It encodes CASSLGGEQYF.

V and J are TRBV11-2 and TRBJ2-7; 8 nucleotides line up with TRBD2. This CDR3 contains 16 residues. After removal of 1 base from V and 4 bases from J, the junction contained 9 bases not matched to a gene. CDR1 and CDR2 from the germline V gene are SGHAT and FQNNGV. CDR3 nucleotide sequence: TGTGCCAGCAGCTTAGTGCCCCGGGGGGGGAAATACGAGCAGTACTTC. This translates into CASSLVPRGGKYEQYF.

The chain uses TRBV11-2 and TRBJ2-7; the match to TRBD1 covers 11 bases. Germline lookup yields CDR1 SGHAT and CDR2 FQNNGV. There are 14 residues in the CDR3. Trimming cost V 4 bases and J 4 bases; bases outside gene matches: 3. The CDR3 region has the DNA TGTGCCAGCAGCTCCGGGACAGGGGGGTACGAGCAGTACTTC. Translation gives CASSSGTGGYEQYF.

J is TRBJ2-1 and V is TRBV20-1, with 10 bases fitting TRBD2. The CDR3 sequence is 14 residues long. Trimming at V came to 3 bases and at J to 5 bases, leaving 4 bases not matched to a gene. The V gene's germline CDR1 is DFQATT and CDR2 SNEGSKA (reference sequence). CDR3: CSASRLAGDNEQFF. The DNA for the CDR3 is TGCAGTGCTAGTCGGCTAGCGGGAGACAATGAGCAGTTCTTC.

V gene TRBV11-2 combines with J gene TRBJ1-1, with D uncertain. Trimming pared 2 bases from V and 1 base from J, leaving 8 bases between. This CDR3 has 14 amino acids. Germline-derived CDR1 and CDR2 are SGHAT and FQNNGV. This CDR3 is CASSLSRGNTEAFF. The CDR3 nucleotides read TGTGCCAGCAGCTTAAGCCGAGGGAACACTGAAGCTTTCTTT.

This clone occurred a few times. The chain combines TRBV30 with TRBJ1-2; D is possibly TRBD1 (5 bases). CDR3 length equals 12 residues. Trimming left V 4 bases short and J 8 bases short, with 14 bases between. CDR1 GTSNPN and CDR2 SVGIG come from the germline V gene (reference sequence). The CDR3 sequence: CAWTGRAEGYTF. The DNA for the CDR3 is TGTGCCTGGACGGGACGGGCCGAGGGCTACACCTTC.

The chain carries TRBV7-9 and TRBJ1-1; D is uncertain. The CDR3 runs 14 residues. Germline V gene lookup returns CDR1 SEHNR and CDR2 FQNEAQ (reference sequence). Trimming removed 2 bases at V and 1 base at J, with 8 bases between. CDR3 sequence reads: CASSLMAENTEAFF. CDR3 nucleotides: TGTGCCAGCAGCTTAATGGCAGAGAACACTGAAGCTTTCTTT. The entire variable domain, with the rest obtained from reference TRBV7-9 and TRBJ1-1, is as follows: DTGVSQNPRHKITKRGQNVTFRCDPISEHNRLYWYRQTLGQGPEFLTYFQNEAQLEKSRLLSDRFSAERPKGSFSTLEIQRTEQGDSAMYLCASSLMAENTEAFFGQGTRLTVV.

V gene TRBV5-1 combines with J gene TRBJ2-3; D could derive from TRBD1 or TRBD2 (5 bases each). The CDR3 has 18 amino acids. The germline CDR1 and CDR2 sequences are SGHRS and YFSETQ. The ends were cut back, 1 base at V and 2 bases at J, with 20 bases in the middle. The CDR3 here is CASSLILRRRENTDTQYF. The CDR3 bases are TGCGCCAGCAGCTTGATATTACGGCGCAGGGAGAACACAGATACGCAGTATTTT.

This clone was seen a single time. This rearrangement joins TRBV2 to TRBJ1-1; D unclear. The CDR3 length is 13 residues. Germline loops: CDR1 SNHLY, CDR2 FYNNEI. V lost 5 bases, J lost 0 bases, and 7 bases lay in between. The CDR3 DNA follows: TGTGCCAGCAGTAGGGAGTTGAACACTGAAGCTTTCTTT. Amino acid sequence: CASSRELNTEAFF.

The rearrangement links TRBV4-2 to TRBJ2-1, with D maybe TRBD2 (8 bases). V lost 1 base to trimming and J lost 7 bases, with 29 bases between them. The CDR3 is 20 residues long. Germline V gene lookup returns CDR1 LGHNA and CDR2 YNFKEQ. The CDR3 DNA reads TGTGCCAGCAGCCAAGCGGCAGGGGGTATAGGCAGCGGGAGTTTAAATGAGCAGTTCTTC. Residues: CASSQAAGGIGSGSLNEQFF.

Only a few counts were recorded for this clone. This chain uses TRBV19 with TRBJ2-7, with TRBD1 matching 7 bases. This CDR3 is built from 13 residues. After removal of 6 bases from V and 4 bases from J, the junction contained 6 bases not matched to a gene. The germline CDR1 and CDR2 sequences are LNHDA and SQIVND (reference sequence). CDR3 in amino acids: CASSKQQGYEQYF. Written as DNA, the CDR3 is TGTGCCAGTAGCAAACAACAGGGGTACGAGCAGTACTTC.

The chain has TRBV30 and TRBJ1-5; no firm D call. Trimming stripped 4 bases from V and 0 bases from J, with 13 bases between. CDR1 is GTSNPN, CDR2 SVGIG, per germline (reference sequence). The CDR3 sequence is 15 residues long. CDR3 in amino acids: CAWTIFILSNQPQHF. The CDR3 nucleotides read TGTGCCTGGACCATATTTATCCTTAGCAATCAGCCCCAGCATTTT. Using reference TRBV30 and TRBJ1-5 for the parts outside the CDR3, the full variable domain is SQTIHQWPATLVQPVGSPLSLECTVEGTSNPNLYWYRQAAGRGLQLLFYSVGIGQISSEVPQNLSASRPQDRQFILSSKKLLLSDSGFYLCAWTIFILSNQPQHFGDGTRLSIL.

V is TRBV27 and J is TRBJ2-7; 12 bases are shared with TRBD2. Germline CDR1 reads MNHEY; CDR2 reads SMNVEV (reference sequence). After removal of 5 bases from V and 4 bases from J, the junction contained 9 bases not matched to a gene. CDR3 length equals 16 residues. The CDR3 DNA is TGTGCCAGCAGTATCCCAACTAGCGGGAGGCCATACGAGCAGTACTTC. Translated, it gives CASSIPTSGRPYEQYF.

The chain is built from TRBV3-1 (or the pseudogene TRBV3-2) and TRBJ2-7; D not resolved. The CDR3 extends over 14 amino acids. V dropped 1 base and J dropped 3 bases, with 10 bases sitting between them. Germline V gene lookup returns CDR1 LGHDT and CDR2 YNNKEL (reference sequence). The DNA for the CDR3 is TGTGCCAGCAGCCAAGGCCGGGTATACTACGAGCAGTACTTC. Translation: CASSQGRVYYEQYF.

In its sample, this clone was seen a few times. This chain uses TRBV3-1 (or the pseudogene TRBV3-2) with TRBJ1-2, with TRBD1 matching over 7 bases. V lost 5 bases to trimming and J lost 8 bases; unmatched junction nucleotides: 8. The CDR3 spans 13 residues. Per germline, CDR1 LGHDT and CDR2 YNNKEL (reference sequence). The CDR3 loop is CASSIDRDQGYTF. CDR3 bases: TGTGCCAGCAGCATCGACAGGGACCAGGGCTACACCTTC.

V gene TRBV5-5 combines with J gene TRBJ2-7, with D perhaps matching TRBD2 (6 bases). CDR1 and CDR2 (germline): SGHKS, YYEKEE (reference sequence). The CDR3 is 17 amino acids. V lost 3 bases and J lost 4, with 23 bases in between. DNA for the CDR3: TGTGCCAGCAGCTCTAATACGGCCGGCGGGACGGATTACGAGCAGTACTTC. It specifies CASSSNTAGGTDYEQYF.

The chain joins TRBV5-5 to TRBJ1-2; D may be TRBD1 (6 bases). This CDR3 region has 13 residues. V was shortened by 4 bases and J by 6 bases, with 13 bases between the two germline ends. Germline loops: CDR1 SGHKS, CDR2 YYEKEE (reference sequence). CDR3 sequence reads: CASSVTGVHGYTF. The CDR3 nucleotides are TGTGCCAGCAGCGTGACAGGAGTCCATGGCTACACCTTC.

This clone occurred once. CDR3 nucleotides: TGTGCCTGGAGCGTCCCCAACAGGTACGAGCAGTACTTC. Its protein is CAWSVPNRYEQYF. This rearrangement joins TRBV30 to TRBJ2-7, with D possibly TRBD1 on 5 matching bases. Germline V gene data show CDR1 as GTSNPN and CDR2 as SVGIG (reference sequence). The CDR3 runs to 13 residues. The germline V and J ends were trimmed by 3 bases and 4 bases, with 13 bases remaining between them.

The chain carries TRBV7-7 and TRBJ2-7; possible D gene TRBD2, 5 bases. Germline-derived CDR1 and CDR2 are SSHAT and FNYEAQ (reference sequence). CDR3 length: 15 residues. Trimming took off 0 bases at V and 4 bases at J, with 13 bases between the two ends. CDR3 protein: CASSLAVGDAYEQYF. CDR3 nucleotides: TGTGCCAGCAGCTTAGCGGTGGGAGATGCTTACGAGCAGTACTTC.

The chain couples TRBV7-3 to TRBJ2-1, with TRBD2 identical over 12 bases. Germline assignment: CDR1 SGHTA and CDR2 FQGTGA. The CDR3 is 19 residues long. V lost 0 bases, J lost 9 bases, and 15 bases stayed unmatched. The CDR3 DNA sequence: TGTGCCAGCAGCTTAACGTCCCTTACGACTAGCGGGAGAGGGGTTGAGCAGTTCTTC. Translation: CASSLTSLTTSGRGVEQFF.

The V gene is TRBV15, the J gene TRBJ2-1, with no clear D. Germline V gene sequence: CDR1 LNHNV, CDR2 YYDKDF (reference sequence). The CDR3 contains 13 residues. Trimming removed 2 bases from V and 6 bases from J, with 8 bases in between. Here the CDR3 reads CATSRSLINEQFF. The CDR3 coding sequence is TGTGCCACCAGCAGATCATTAATCAATGAGCAGTTCTTC.

The genes are TRBV9 and TRBJ1-3, with D unresolved. The ends were cut back, 0 bases at V and 3 bases at J, with 13 bases in the middle. Germline CDR1 is SGDLS and CDR2 is YYNGEE. The CDR3 is 16 amino acids. DNA of the CDR3: TGTGCCAGCAGCGTAGACCCCGGAGGTTTTGGAAACACCATATATTTT. Amino acids: CASSVDPGGFGNTIYF.

The chain couples TRBV27 to TRBJ2-3, with TRBD2 identical over 10 bases. Trimming at V came to 4 bases and at J to 2 bases, leaving 6 bases not matched to a gene. This CDR3 is 16 amino acids long. Germline CDR1 reads MNHEY; CDR2 reads SMNVEV (reference sequence). The CDR3 is CASSSLLAGNTDTQYF. CDR3 bases: TGTGCCAGCAGTTCATTACTAGCGGGGAACACAGATACGCAGTATTTT.

In its sample, this clone was seen once. J is TRBJ1-1 and V is TRBV5-1, with D tentatively TRBD1 (6 bases). Trimming pared 2 bases from V and 0 bases from J, leaving 11 bases between. This CDR3 contains 15 residues. CDR1 and CDR2 (germline): SGHRS, YFSETQ. The CDR3 DNA reads as TGCGCCAGCAGCTTTGCTGGACAGATGAACACTGAAGCTTTCTTT. Translation: CASSFAGQMNTEAFF.

This chain uses TRBV21-1 with TRBJ2-2; TRBD2 is the table's D call, not checked against the DNA. TRBV21-1 is tagged as a pseudogene. This CDR3 comprises 18 residues. The CDR3 region has the DNA TGTGCCAGCAGCAAAACCAACGGGGGTCCCACGAACACCGGGGAGCTGTTTTTT. Translation: CASSKTNGGPTNTGELFF.

The chain carries TRBV30 and TRBJ2-3, with a weak D call TRBD2 (6 bases). Germline V lookup: CDR1 GTSNPN, CDR2 SVGIG (reference sequence). CDR3 length: 14 residues. V was shortened by 0 bases and J by 4 bases, with 11 bases between the two germline ends. The CDR3: CAWSVRESADTQYF. The CDR3, as DNA: TGTGCCTGGAGTGTACGGGAGTCCGCAGATACGCAGTATTTT.

The V call is TRBV28, the J call TRBJ1-2; D call uncertain. Germline CDR1 and CDR2: MDHEN and SYDVKM. V lost 4 bases to trimming and J lost 7 bases, with 10 bases between them. The CDR3 length is 12 residues. The CDR3 region has the DNA TGTGCCAGCAGTTCCAGTGAGTTTGGCTACACCTTC. Its translation is CASSSSEFGYTF.

The J gene is TRBJ2-2, the V gene TRBV5-1; 7 bases match TRBD2. The V and J ends lost 1 base and 5 bases, in that order; junction bases with no gene match: 5. This CDR3 has 15 amino acids. The germline CDR1 and CDR2 sequences are SGHRS and YFSETQ. CDR3 nucleotide sequence: TGCGCCAGCAGCTTGTATCGGGAGGCAACCGGGGAGCTGTTTTTT. Protein product: CASSLYREATGELFF.